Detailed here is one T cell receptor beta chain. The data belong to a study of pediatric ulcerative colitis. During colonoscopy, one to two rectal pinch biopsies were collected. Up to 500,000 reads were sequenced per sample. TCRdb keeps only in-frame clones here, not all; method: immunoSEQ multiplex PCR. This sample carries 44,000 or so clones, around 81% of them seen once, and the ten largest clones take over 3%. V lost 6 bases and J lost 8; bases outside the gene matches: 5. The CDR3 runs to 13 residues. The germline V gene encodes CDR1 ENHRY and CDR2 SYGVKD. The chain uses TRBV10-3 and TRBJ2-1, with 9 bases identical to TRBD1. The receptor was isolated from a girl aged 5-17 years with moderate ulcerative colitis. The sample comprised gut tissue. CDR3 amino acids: CAIRTTGGHEQFF. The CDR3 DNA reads TGTGCCATCAGAACGACAGGGGGGCATGAGCAGTTCTTC.